Presented here are 11 T cell receptor beta chains from one specimen sequenced in a study of blood T cells in healthy people across ages (dated by TCRdb to 2015 to 2017). The library relied on 5' RACE. TCRdb names Illumina HiSeq 2500 as the instrument used. A second roughly 6 to 11 cycle PCR used a sample-barcoded 5' primer and a J-beta primer mix. TCRdb ran its own pipeline on the public reads, namely fastp trimming at Q25 and MiXCR clone calling, and kept in-frame beta chains. A single entry per CDR3 protein holds the most common genes and DNA from its merged rows. This sample comprises about 1.4 million distinct CDR3 sequences, around 59% of them detected only once. The leading ten clones occupy 5% to 7% of the sample. Sequenced sample: blood. Source of these receptors: a man aged 18-30 years in good health.

CDR3 DNA sequence: TGCGCCAGCAGCCAAGTGTCCAGCGGGGATTCCTACGAGCAGTACTTC. Its protein product is CASSQVSSGDSYEQYF. V usage is TRBV4-3 and J usage is TRBJ2-4, with TRBD2 matching 7 bases. TRBJ2-7 matches the DNA end more closely, so the J call is doubtful. The germline gives CDR1 LGHNA, CDR2 YSLEER. This CDR3 region has 16 residues.

Remarks on this clonotype: A much larger clone lies a single base off, so this may be a read error. The chain is built from TRBV6-1 and TRBJ2-4; 7 bases are a match to TRBD1. The J call is uncertain, as TRBJ2-7 better fits the DNA end. Germline-derived CDR1 and CDR2 are MNHNS and SASEGT. This CDR3 spans 14 amino acids. The CDR3 DNA reads TGTGCCAGCAGTGACCGGGACAGAACCTACGAGCAGTACTTC. It is translated as CASSDRDRTYEQYF.

The V gene is TRBV14, the J gene TRBJ2-7, with TRBD2 matching over 7 bases. Unmatched junction bases numbered 2, after V lost 1 base and J lost 2 bases. Germline V gene data show CDR1 as SGHDN and CDR2 as FVKESK. The CDR3 sequence is 14 residues long. This CDR3 reads CASSQAGLPYEQYF. CDR3 DNA: TGTGCCAGCAGCCAAGCGGGACTACCCTACGAGCAGTACTTC.

This clonotype occurred a few times. The CDR3 loop reads CSARVGGSSYEQYF. The DNA for the CDR3 is TGCAGTGCTAGAGTCGGCGGGAGCTCCTACGAGCAGTACTTC. This chain joins TRBV20-1 and TRBJ2-7; TRBD2 agrees at 7 bases. The CDR3 loop spans 14 amino acids. In germline, CDR1 is DFQATT, CDR2 SNEGSKA (reference sequence). Germline trimming cut 1 base from V and 0 bases from J; bases unmatched to any gene: 3.

The chain has TRBV27 and TRBJ1-1, with a tentative D call TRBD1 (5 bases). CDR1 and CDR2 (germline): MNHEY, SMNVEV (reference sequence). V lost 4 bases and J lost 3, with 12 bases in between. The CDR3 is 14 amino acids. The CDR3 region is CASSSEGGDTEAFF. CDR3 DNA: TGTGCCAGCAGTTCGGAGGGAGGGGACACTGAAGCTTTCTTT.

The gene calls are TRBV7-9 and TRBJ2-7, with 11 nucleotides matching TRBD1. The germline V gene has CDR1 SEHNR and CDR2 FQNEAQ (reference sequence). The CDR3 consists of 13 residues. Trimming took 7 bases from V and 7 from J; bases not matched to a gene: 6. CDR3 sequence reads: CASKDRGRTEQYF. CDR3 sequence (DNA): TGTGCCAGCAAGGACAGGGGGCGTACGGAGCAGTACTTC.

Only one count was recorded for this clonotype. CDR3 DNA: TGCAGTGCTAGTGGACTCCACACTGAAGCTTTCTTT. It specifies CSASGLHTEAFF. The V call is TRBV20-1, the J call TRBJ1-1; D is undetermined. The CDR3 extends over 12 amino acids. From germline, CDR1 is DFQATT and CDR2 SNEGSKA (reference sequence). V was pared by 3 bases and J by 3 bases, with 8 bases between.

The chain couples TRBV15 to TRBJ2-7, with TRBD2 as a possible D gene (5 bases). V gave up 0 bases and J gave up 7 bases, with 16 bases separating them. Germline CDR1 is LNHNV and CDR2 is YYDKDF (reference sequence). The CDR3 is 15 amino acids. Here the CDR3 DNA reads TGTGCCACCAGCAGAGAGGGTCTAGCTCTAGATGAGCAGTACTTC. Amino acids: CATSREGLALDEQYF.

V gene TRBV5-1 combines with J gene TRBJ2-1; 13 bases map to TRBD2. The V segment lost 5 bases and the J segment 5 bases; nucleotides outside the gene matches: 10. CDR3 length: 17 residues. Germline CDR1 is SGHRS and CDR2 is YFSETQ. The CDR3 sequence is CASSRTVLAGGHNEQFF. The CDR3 DNA is TGCGCCAGCAGTCGAACGGTACTAGCGGGAGGGCACAATGAGCAGTTCTTC.

This clonotype appeared once. V usage is TRBV7-2 and J usage is TRBJ2-6, with a possible D match to TRBD2 (6 bases). The germline V and J ends were trimmed by 5 bases and 4 bases, with 18 bases remaining between them. The CDR3 extends over 17 amino acids. Germline CDR1 reads SGHTA; CDR2 reads FQGNSA. The CDR3 reads CASSPGPGRRGANVLTF. CDR3 in DNA: TGTGCCAGCAGCCCGGGACCAGGGAGGAGGGGGGCCAACGTCCTGACTTTC.

V is TRBV6-2 or TRBV6-3 and J is TRBJ1-2; TRBD1 aligns across 7 bases. This CDR3 region has 15 residues. The V segment lost 2 bases and the J segment 5 bases; nucleotides outside the gene matches: 8. CDR1 MNHEY and CDR2 SVGEGT come from the germline V gene. The CDR3 loop is CASSYEEDRKYGYTF. The CDR3 bases are TGTGCCAGCAGTTACGAAGAGGACAGGAAATATGGCTACACCTTC.